The 28 T cell receptor beta chains in this list originate from one sample, sequenced in a study of blood T cell repertoires in COVID-19 (dated by TCRdb to about 2020). The library was produced with the immunoSEQ multiplex PCR assay. TCRdb mirrors the immuneACCESS table, restricted to in-frame sequences. Some clones are absent from its copies; in checked studies, under half trace to an unresolved V gene, and the reason for the others is unknown. Within this sample are 200,000 to 300,000 clones, with 88% of them counted one time only. 3.5% to 4.5% of the sample belongs to the ten largest clones. The sequencing sample was made of peripheral blood. All receptors derive from a man aged 55-75 years who had recovered from COVID-19.

This rearrangement joins TRBV29-1 to TRBJ1-1; D is unresolved. Trimming took 4 bases from V and 1 from J, leaving 10 bases between them. This CDR3 has 13 residues. Germline assignment: CDR1 SQVTM and CDR2 ANQGSEA. CDR3 loop: CSVAAAANTEAFF. The CDR3 bases are TGCAGCGTTGCTGCGGCAGCGAACACTGAAGCTTTCTTT. The whole variable domain, remainder taken from reference TRBV29-1 and TRBJ1-1, is SAVISQKPSRDICQRGTSLTIQCQVDSQVTMMFWYRQQPGQSLTLIATANQGSEATYESGFVIDKFPISRPNLTFSTLTVSNMSPEDSSIYLCSVAAAANTEAFFGQGTRLTVV.

The chain joins TRBV4-1 to TRBJ2-2; 14 bases are shared with TRBD2. CDR1 and CDR2 from the germline V gene are MGHRA and YSYEKL. Losses at the gene ends were 4 bases for V and 4 bases for J; bases not matched to a gene: 8. This CDR3 contains 18 residues. CDR3 nucleotide sequence: TGCGCCAGCAGCCTACGAGGGACTAGCGGGGGATCCACCGGGGAGCTGTTTTTT. Translated, it gives CASSLRGTSGGSTGELFF.

The rearrangement uses TRBV10-3 and TRBJ2-3, with D perhaps matching TRBD2 (5 bases). This CDR3 spans 17 amino acids. CDR1 is ENHRY and CDR2 is SYGVKD in the germline V gene. V shed 0 bases and J shed 3 bases, with 16 bases lying between them. DNA of the CDR3: TGTGCCATCAGTGAGTCGGCGGGCCCAAGCGTGACAGATACGCAGTATTTT. Its translation is CAISESAGPSVTDTQYF.

CDR3 sequence reads: CASSVVGGDTIYF. DNA for the CDR3: TGTGCCAGCAGCGTAGTGGGAGGGGACACCATATATTTT. The chain links TRBV9 to TRBJ1-3, with D possibly being TRBD1 (5 bases). V lost 0 bases to trimming and J lost 8 bases, with 9 bases between them. The CDR3 length is 13 residues. CDR1 is SGDLS and CDR2 is YYNGEE in the germline V gene.

In this sample, this clone turned up many times. An end of the junction differs from the germline gene, which may be a read error. The J gene is TRBJ2-2, the V gene TRBV7-7, with a weak D call TRBD1 (6 bases). The CDR3 runs 16 residues. In germline, CDR1 is SSHAT, CDR2 FNYEAQ (reference sequence). This chain's CDR3 is CASSPQQGTVTGELFF. In DNA, the CDR3 is TGTGCTAGCAGCCCACAACAGGGAACGGTCACCGGGGAGCTGTTTTTT.

This clone has more than one count but fewer than ten. Other DNA sequences in the sample encode the same CDR3. The chain links TRBV9 to TRBJ1-6, with 7 nucleotides matching TRBD1. CDR1 is SGDLS and CDR2 is YYNGEE in the germline V gene. The CDR3 is made up of 14 amino acids. Trimming took 0 bases from V and 10 from J; bases not matched to a gene: 4. CDR3 residues: CASSVGQGGSPLHF. The CDR3 DNA is TGTGCCAGCAGCGTAGGACAGGGTGGGTCACCCCTCCACTTT.

The chain links TRBV14 to TRBJ2-3, with no clear D. The CDR3 has 12 residues. CDR1 and CDR2 from the germline V gene are SGHDN and FVKESK. V was trimmed by 3 bases and J by 4 bases, leaving 5 bases between them. The CDR3 DNA follows: TGTGCCAGCAGCCACTGGCCAGATACGCAGTATTTT. Protein: CASSHWPDTQYF.

J is TRBJ2-2 and V is TRBV7-6; TRBD2 aligns across 15 bases. J lost 2 bases, V lost 5 bases, and 3 bases had no gene match. Germline loops: CDR1 SGHVS, CDR2 FNYEAQ. The CDR3 extends over 17 amino acids. The DNA of the CDR3 is TGTGCCAGCAGCAGGACTAGCGGGGGGGCTAACACCGGGGAGCTGTTTTTT. This encodes CASSRTSGGANTGELFF.

The genes are TRBV27 and TRBJ1-1; 7 bases are a match to TRBD1. The CDR3 runs 16 residues. Trimming removed 5 bases from V and 5 bases from J; junction bases left unmatched: 14. The germline V gene encodes CDR1 MNHEY and CDR2 SMNVEV (reference sequence). The CDR3 coding sequence is TGTGCCAGCAGTCGCCCACGGGACAGATTAAGGACTGAAGCTTTCTTT. This translates into CASSRPRDRLRTEAFF.

The chain employs TRBV5-4 and TRBJ2-1; 9 bases map to TRBD2. V dropped 2 bases and J dropped 5; count of bases not matched to a gene: 8. The CDR3 has 16 amino acids. In germline, CDR1 is SGHNT, CDR2 YYREEE (reference sequence). CDR3 protein: CASSFGAGGQDNEQFF. CDR3 DNA sequence: TGTGCCAGCAGCTTCGGGGCGGGGGGGCAAGACAATGAGCAGTTCTTC.

The V gene is TRBV30, the J gene TRBJ1-2; possibly TRBD1 for D (6 bases). The CDR3 has 13 amino acids. Germline V gives CDR1 GTSNPN, CDR2 SVGIG (reference sequence). V shed 5 bases and J shed 8 bases, with 18 bases lying between them. CDR3 nucleotides: TGTGCCTGGTCCCGGCGGGGGCTAGGGGGCTACACCTTC. Amino acids: CAWSRRGLGGYTF. Supplemented by reference TRBV30 and TRBJ1-2, the full variable domain reads SQTIHQWPATLVQPVGSPLSLECTVEGTSNPNLYWYRQAAGRGLQLLFYSVGIGQISSEVPQNLSASRPQDRQFILSSKKLLLSDSGFYLCAWSRRGLGGYTFGSGTRLTVV.

This chain links TRBV11-2 with TRBJ2-7; D perhaps matches TRBD2 (5 bases). V lost 5 bases and J 5 bases, leaving 19 bases between the germline ends. The CDR3 consists of 15 residues. The germline CDR1 and CDR2 sequences are SGHAT and FQNNGV. CDR3 loop: CASSGAGNPWHEQYF. The CDR3 DNA is TGTGCCAGCAGCGGCGCCGGGAACCCGTGGCACGAGCAGTACTTC.

The rearrangement uses TRBV18 and TRBJ2-1; D is possibly TRBD2 (6 bases). The CDR3 is 15 amino acids. The ends were cut back, 3 bases at V and 5 bases at J, with 14 bases in the middle. Germline V gene sequence: CDR1 KGHSH, CDR2 LQKENI. The CDR3 sequence: CASSPTGVRDNEQFF. CDR3 bases: TGTGCCAGCTCACCGACGGGGGTCCGTGACAATGAGCAGTTCTTC.

This clone was recorded only once. The junction departs from the called germline gene at one end, perhaps through a read error. The V and J genes are TRBV6-2 or TRBV6-3 and TRBJ1-6; the D gene is possibly TRBD1 (6 bases). The germline gives CDR1 MNHEY, CDR2 SVGEGT. The CDR3 is made up of 12 amino acids. CDR3 DNA sequence: TGTGCCAGCAGTGATCCGGGACACCCTATTAGGTTT. Translated, it gives CASSDPGHPIRF.

The chain employs TRBV2 and TRBJ1-2; D not resolved. This CDR3 has 14 residues. Germline loops: CDR1 SNHLY, CDR2 FYNNEI. V lost 5 bases to trimming and J lost 1 base, with 11 bases between them. CDR3 DNA: TGTGCCAGCAGTCAAGTACAGATTAACTATGGCTACACCTTC. Residues: CASSQVQINYGYTF.

The chain joins TRBV7-3 to TRBJ2-2; 10 bases align to TRBD2. This CDR3 has 15 residues. V shed 4 bases and J 6 bases; nucleotides not matched to a gene: 5. The germline gives CDR1 SGHTA, CDR2 FQGTGA. The CDR3 DNA is TGTGCCAGCAGCTCGATAGCGGGGGGCCCCGGGGAGCTGTTTTTT. This codes for CASSSIAGGPGELFF.

V is TRBV5-6 and J is TRBJ1-1; D ambiguous. The CDR3 extends over 13 amino acids. Germline loops: CDR1 SGHDT, CDR2 YYEEEE. V lost 2 bases and J lost 2, with 7 bases in between. The CDR3 is CASSFRYNTEAFF. The CDR3 DNA reads TGTGCCAGCAGCTTCAGGTATAACACTGAAGCTTTCTTT.

J is TRBJ2-1 and V is TRBV5-1, with 9 positions matching TRBD1. The germline V gene encodes CDR1 SGHRS and CDR2 YFSETQ. The CDR3 length is 16 residues. Germline trimming cut 4 bases from V and 0 bases from J; bases unmatched to any gene: 5. CDR3 sequence reads: CASSLGTGSSYNEQFF. Written as DNA, the CDR3 is TGCGCCAGCAGCCTCGGGACAGGGAGCTCCTACAATGAGCAGTTCTTC.

The CDR3 spells CASSLAQRGGQETQYF. The CDR3 region has the DNA TGCGCCAGCAGCTTGGCCCAGCGGGGGGGCCAAGAGACCCAGTACTTC. This rearrangement joins TRBV5-1 to TRBJ2-5; 10 bases are shared with TRBD2. Trimming cost V 0 bases and J 1 base; bases outside gene matches: 3. Looked up from germline, CDR1 is SGHRS and CDR2 is YFSETQ. CDR3 length equals 16 residues.

The chain links TRBV27 to TRBJ2-3, with 9 positions matching TRBD2. The length of the CDR3 is 15 residues. J gave up 8 bases and V 2 bases, and 8 bases lay outside the gene matches. The germline V gene has CDR1 MNHEY and CDR2 SMNVEV (reference sequence). CDR3 DNA: TGTGCCAGCAGTTTAGGGGTGGCGGGGGGGGCTACGCAGTATTTT. Translation gives CASSLGVAGGATQYF.

This clone was detected once. The chain has TRBV10-1 and TRBJ2-1, with 9 bases identical to TRBD2. The germline V gene encodes CDR1 WNHNN and CDR2 SYGVQD (reference sequence). Trimming took 4 bases from V and 13 from J; bases not matched to a gene: 8. This CDR3 spans 13 amino acids. CDR3 bases: TGCGCCAGCAGTGTAAGGGCGGGGGGGGTCCAGTTCTTC. Its protein product is CASSVRAGGVQFF.

This chain links TRBV3-1 (or the pseudogene TRBV3-2) with TRBJ2-1; TRBD1 matches 7 bases. The CDR3 extends over 16 amino acids. Germline CDR1 reads LGHDT; CDR2 reads YNNKEL (reference sequence). Germline trimming cut 0 bases from V and 7 bases from J; bases unmatched to any gene: 9. This CDR3 reads CASSQDPTGITNEQFF. The CDR3 DNA follows: TGTGCCAGCAGCCAAGACCCGACAGGGATTACAAATGAGCAGTTCTTC.

The chain uses TRBV7-8 and TRBJ2-5, with a possible D match to TRBD1 (5 bases). The CDR3 spans 16 residues. Germline-derived CDR1 and CDR2 are SGHVS and FQNEAQ. The V and J ends lost 4 bases and 1 base respectively, with 16 bases between them. The CDR3 nucleotides read TGTGCCAGCAGCTACCGAAGGGGCTTGGGCCAAGAGACCCAGTACTTC. Encoded protein: CASSYRRGLGQETQYF.

The V call is TRBV6-6, the J call TRBJ2-1, with D hard to call. CDR1 is MNHNY, CDR2 SVGAGI, per germline (reference sequence). This CDR3 contains 13 residues. The V and J ends lost 0 bases and 7 bases respectively, with 7 bases between them. CDR3 DNA: TGTGCCAGCAGTTACTCGTTCGCGAATGAGCAGTTCTTC. Amino acids: CASSYSFANEQFF.

Comment on this clone: The same CDR3 arises from other DNA sequences in this sample as well. V is TRBV7-2 and J is TRBJ1-5; 7 bases are a match to TRBD1. The CDR3 loop spans 14 amino acids. The germline V gene has CDR1 SGHTA and CDR2 FQGNSA. With V trimmed by 3 bases and J by 1 base, 0 bases remained unmatched. The CDR3 is CASSLGQSNQPQHF. CDR3 coding DNA: TGTGCCAGCAGCTTGGGACAGAGCAATCAGCCCCAGCATTTT.

The V call is TRBV9, the J call TRBJ1-6, with 9 bases fitting TRBD1. V shed 3 bases and J 10 bases; nucleotides not matched to a gene: 8. This CDR3 comprises 15 residues. In germline, CDR1 is SGDLS, CDR2 YYNGEE. CDR3 in amino acids: CASSAVDRGESPLHF. As DNA, the CDR3 is TGTGCCAGCAGCGCCGTCGACAGGGGGGAATCACCCCTCCACTTT.

This clone was counted a few times. The chain employs TRBV2 and TRBJ2-5, with TRBD2 matching over 8 bases. CDR1 is SNHLY and CDR2 is FYNNEI in the germline V gene. This CDR3 has 15 amino acids. The CDR3 here is CANRAGGAAGKTQYF. The CDR3 DNA sequence: TGTGCAAACAGGGCGGGGGGCGCGGCCGGGAAGACCCAGTACTTC.

The chain combines TRBV7-9 with TRBJ1-2; D might be TRBD1 (5 bases). From germline, CDR1 is SEHNR and CDR2 FQNEAQ (reference sequence). The CDR3 length is 16 residues. V lost 1 base and J lost 2, with 14 bases in between. The CDR3 loop is CASSLEKAGWNYGYTF. The CDR3 coding sequence is TGTGCCAGCAGCTTAGAAAAGGCAGGGTGGAACTATGGCTACACCTTC. The whole variable domain, filled in from reference TRBV7-9 and TRBJ1-2, reads DTGVSQNPRHKITKRGQNVTFRCDPISEHNRLYWYRQTLGQGPEFLTYFQNEAQLEKSRLLSDRFSAERPKGSFSTLEIQRTEQGDSAMYLCASSLEKAGWNYGYTFGSGTRLTVV.